The clone carrying this TCR beta chain showed up just a few times. Its target is unknown. This sample is drawn from a study of shared clonotypes between healthy human individuals. Study-level background: CD8 memory received one plate per donor, CD8 naive two, CD4 memory three and CD4 naive three.

Per the study methods: From ImmunoSEQ came sequences covering only the junction and carrying no quality scores, so filtering differed. TCRdb keeps only in-frame clones here, not all; method: immunoSEQ multiplex PCR. Clone size and V and J calls were adopted from that table, with D and trimming inferred from the DNA. The data show some 2,500,000 clones, 93% seen once. The CDR3 is made up of 10 amino acids. CDR1 LNHDA and CDR2 SQIVND come from the germline V gene (reference sequence). The ends were cut back, 7 bases at V and 11 bases at J, with 12 bases in the middle. The study's findings and limits: Depth of sequencing was expected to influence donor clonotype sharing. Generation probabilities of non-shared clonotypes were lower (relative to those shared by all four donors).

The genes are TRBV19 and TRBJ2-7, with D unclear. Specimen: naive CD4+ T cells from PBMCs. Subset: CD45RA+ positively selected. This receptor was taken from a man aged 18-30 years in good health. Some clones in this sample may be carry-over from other donors' samples. The DNA of the CDR3 is TGTGCCAGTACTGCGGTAATGAAGTACTTC. This codes for CASTAVMKYF.